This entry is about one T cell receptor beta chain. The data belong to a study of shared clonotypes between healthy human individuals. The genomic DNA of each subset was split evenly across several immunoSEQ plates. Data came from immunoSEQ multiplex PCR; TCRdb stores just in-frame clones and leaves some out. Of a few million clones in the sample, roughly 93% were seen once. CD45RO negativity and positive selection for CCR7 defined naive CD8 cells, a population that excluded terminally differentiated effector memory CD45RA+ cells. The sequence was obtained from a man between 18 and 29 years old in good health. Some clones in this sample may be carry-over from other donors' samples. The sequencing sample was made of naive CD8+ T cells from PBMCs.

The CDR3 sequence is CASSHNWESGDYGYTF. In DNA form, the CDR3 reads TGTGCCAGCAGCCACAACTGGGAATCGGGGGACTATGGCTACACCTTC. V and J are TRBV28 and TRBJ1-2; tentatively, D is TRBD1 (5 bases). The CDR3 contains 16 residues. V was cut by 6 bases and J by 3 bases, with 20 bases left in between. Germline assignment: CDR1 MDHEN and CDR2 SYDVKM.